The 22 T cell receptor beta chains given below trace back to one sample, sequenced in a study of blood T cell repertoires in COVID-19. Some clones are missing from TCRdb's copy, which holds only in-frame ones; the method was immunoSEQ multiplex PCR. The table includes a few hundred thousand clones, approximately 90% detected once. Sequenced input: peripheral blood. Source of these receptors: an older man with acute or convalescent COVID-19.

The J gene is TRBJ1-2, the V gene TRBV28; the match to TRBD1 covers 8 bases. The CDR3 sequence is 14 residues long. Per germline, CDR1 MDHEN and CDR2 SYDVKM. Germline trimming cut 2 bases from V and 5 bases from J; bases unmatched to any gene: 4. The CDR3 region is CASSLTGGGYGYTF. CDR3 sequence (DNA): TGTGCCAGCAGTTTAACAGGGGGAGGTTATGGCTACACCTTC.

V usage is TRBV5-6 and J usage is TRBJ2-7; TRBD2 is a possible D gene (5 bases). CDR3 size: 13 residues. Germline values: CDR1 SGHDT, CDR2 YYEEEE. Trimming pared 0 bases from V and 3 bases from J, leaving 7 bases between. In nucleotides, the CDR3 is TGTGCCAGCAGCTTGGCTAGCAACTACGAGCAGTACTTC. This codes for CASSLASNYEQYF.

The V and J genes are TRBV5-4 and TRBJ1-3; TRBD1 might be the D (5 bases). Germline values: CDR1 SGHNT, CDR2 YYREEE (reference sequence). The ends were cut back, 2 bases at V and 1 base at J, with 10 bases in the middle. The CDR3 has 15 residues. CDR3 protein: CASSLPGLSGNTIYF. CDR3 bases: TGTGCCAGCAGCTTACCGGGACTGTCTGGAAACACCATATATTTT.

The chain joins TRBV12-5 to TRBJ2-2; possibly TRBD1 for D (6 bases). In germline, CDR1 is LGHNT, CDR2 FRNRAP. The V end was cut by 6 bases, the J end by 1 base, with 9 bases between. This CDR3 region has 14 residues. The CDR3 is CASGLGQNTGELFF. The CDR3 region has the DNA TGTGCTAGTGGCCTGGGACAGAACACCGGGGAGCTGTTTTTT.

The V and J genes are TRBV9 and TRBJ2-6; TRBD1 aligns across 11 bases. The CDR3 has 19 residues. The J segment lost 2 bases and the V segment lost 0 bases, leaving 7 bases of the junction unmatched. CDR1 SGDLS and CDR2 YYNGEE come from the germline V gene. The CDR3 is CASSVEGQGAFAGANVLTF. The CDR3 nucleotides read TGTGCCAGCAGCGTAGAAGGACAGGGGGCTTTTGCTGGGGCCAACGTCCTGACTTTC. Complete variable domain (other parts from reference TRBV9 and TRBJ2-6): DSGVTQTPKHLITATGQRVTLRCSPRSGDLSVYWYQQSLDQGLQFLIQYYNGEERAKGNILERFSAQQFPDLHSELNLSSLELGDSALYFCASSVEGQGAFAGANVLTFGAGSRLTVL.

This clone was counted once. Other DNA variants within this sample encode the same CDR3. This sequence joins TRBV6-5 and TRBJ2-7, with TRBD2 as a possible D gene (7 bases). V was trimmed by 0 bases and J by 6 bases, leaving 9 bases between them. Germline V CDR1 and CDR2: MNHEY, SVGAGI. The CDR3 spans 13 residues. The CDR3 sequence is CASSYSRGREQYF. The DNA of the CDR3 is TGTGCCAGCAGTTACTCGCGGGGGCGCGAGCAGTACTTC.

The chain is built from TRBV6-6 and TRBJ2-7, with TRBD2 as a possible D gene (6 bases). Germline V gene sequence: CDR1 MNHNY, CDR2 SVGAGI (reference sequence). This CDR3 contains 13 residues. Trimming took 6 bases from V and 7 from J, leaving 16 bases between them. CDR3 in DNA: TGTGCCAGCAGCCCCGGGGCGGGGAGGGAGCAGTACTTC. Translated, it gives CASSPGAGREQYF.

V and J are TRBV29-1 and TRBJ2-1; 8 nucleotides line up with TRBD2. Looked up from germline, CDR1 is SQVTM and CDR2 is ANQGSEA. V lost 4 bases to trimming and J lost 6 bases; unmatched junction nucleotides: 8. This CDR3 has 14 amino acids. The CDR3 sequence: CSVGPSGRGNEQFF. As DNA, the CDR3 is TGCAGCGTTGGCCCCAGCGGGAGAGGCAATGAGCAGTTCTTC.

This CDR3 reads CASSLGESSYNEQFF. The DNA of the CDR3 is TGTGCCAGCAGCTTGGGGGAGAGCTCCTACAATGAGCAGTTCTTC. The gene calls are TRBV5-8 and TRBJ2-1, with D possibly TRBD2 on 5 matching bases. CDR1 SGHTS and CDR2 YDEGEE come from the germline V gene. Trimming removed 0 bases at V and 0 bases at J, with 7 bases between. The CDR3 consists of 15 residues.

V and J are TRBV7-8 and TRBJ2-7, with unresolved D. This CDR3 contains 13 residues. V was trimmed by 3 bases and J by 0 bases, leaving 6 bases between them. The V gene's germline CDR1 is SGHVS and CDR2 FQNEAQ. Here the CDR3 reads CASSLADSYEQYF. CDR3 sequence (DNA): TGTGCCAGCAGCTTGGCGGACTCCTACGAGCAGTACTTC. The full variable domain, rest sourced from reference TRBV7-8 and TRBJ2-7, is GAGVSQSPRYKVAKRGQDVALRCDPISGHVSLFWYQQALGQGPEFLTYFQNEAQLDKSGLPSDRFFAERPEGSVSTLKIQRTQQEDSAVYLCASSLADSYEQYFGPGTRLTVT.

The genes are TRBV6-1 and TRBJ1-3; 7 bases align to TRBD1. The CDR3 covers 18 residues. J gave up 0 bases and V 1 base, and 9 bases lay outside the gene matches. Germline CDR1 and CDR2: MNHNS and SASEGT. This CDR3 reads CASSEGLGRTGSGNTIYF. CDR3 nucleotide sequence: TGTGCCAGCAGTGAAGGTCTAGGGAGGACAGGCTCTGGAAACACCATATATTTT.

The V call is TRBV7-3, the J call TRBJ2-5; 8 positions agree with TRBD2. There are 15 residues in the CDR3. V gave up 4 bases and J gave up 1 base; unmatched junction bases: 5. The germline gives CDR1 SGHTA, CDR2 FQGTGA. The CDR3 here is CASSSASGSQETQYF. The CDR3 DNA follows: TGTGCCAGCAGCTCCGCTAGCGGGTCCCAAGAGACCCAGTACTTC.

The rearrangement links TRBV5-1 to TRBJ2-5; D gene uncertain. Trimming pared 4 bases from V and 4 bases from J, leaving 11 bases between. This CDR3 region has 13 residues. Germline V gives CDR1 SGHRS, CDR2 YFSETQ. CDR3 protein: CASSETDRETQYF. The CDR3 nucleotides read TGCGCCAGCAGCGAAACAGACCGAGAGACCCAGTACTTC. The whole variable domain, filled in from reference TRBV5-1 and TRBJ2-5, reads KAGVTQTPRYLIKTRGQQVTLSCSPISGHRSVSWYQQTPGQGLQFLFEYFSETQRNKGNFPGRFSGRQFSNSRSEMNVSTLELGDSALYLCASSETDRETQYFGPGTRLLVL.

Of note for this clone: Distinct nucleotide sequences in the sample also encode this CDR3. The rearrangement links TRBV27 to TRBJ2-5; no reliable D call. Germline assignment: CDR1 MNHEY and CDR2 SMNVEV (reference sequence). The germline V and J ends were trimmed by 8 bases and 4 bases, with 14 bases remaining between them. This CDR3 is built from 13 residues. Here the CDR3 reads CASSPGRRETQYF. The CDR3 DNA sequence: TGTGCCAGCTCTCCGGGTCGGAGAGAGACCCAGTACTTC.

CDR3 loop: CASSRVPGQGGSPLHF. The CDR3 bases are TGCGCCAGCAGCCGAGTGCCGGGACAGGGAGGCTCACCCCTCCACTTT. The chain is built from TRBV4-1 and TRBJ1-6; 9 bases match TRBD1. CDR1 and CDR2 from the germline V gene are MGHRA and YSYEKL. This CDR3 has 16 residues. V was pared by 4 bases and J by 10 bases, with 11 bases of the junction left unmatched.

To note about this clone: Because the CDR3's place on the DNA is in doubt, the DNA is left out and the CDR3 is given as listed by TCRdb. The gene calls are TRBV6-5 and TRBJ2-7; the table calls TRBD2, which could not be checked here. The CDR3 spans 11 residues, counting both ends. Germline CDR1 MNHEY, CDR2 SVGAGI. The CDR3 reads CASSTSREQYF.

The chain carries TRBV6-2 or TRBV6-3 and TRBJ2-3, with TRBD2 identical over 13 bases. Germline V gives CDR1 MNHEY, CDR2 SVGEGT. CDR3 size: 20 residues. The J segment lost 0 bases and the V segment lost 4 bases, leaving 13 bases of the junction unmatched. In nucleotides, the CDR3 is TGTGCCAGCAGTTTCCGACAGGGACTAGCGGGAACCCTCAGCACAGATACGCAGTATTTT. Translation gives CASSFRQGLAGTLSTDTQYF.

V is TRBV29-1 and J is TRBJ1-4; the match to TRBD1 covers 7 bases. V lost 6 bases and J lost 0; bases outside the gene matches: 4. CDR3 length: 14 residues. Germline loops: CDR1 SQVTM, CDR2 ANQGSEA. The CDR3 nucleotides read TGCAGCGTAAAGGGACAGCCAACTAATGAAAAACTGTTTTTT. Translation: CSVKGQPTNEKLFF.

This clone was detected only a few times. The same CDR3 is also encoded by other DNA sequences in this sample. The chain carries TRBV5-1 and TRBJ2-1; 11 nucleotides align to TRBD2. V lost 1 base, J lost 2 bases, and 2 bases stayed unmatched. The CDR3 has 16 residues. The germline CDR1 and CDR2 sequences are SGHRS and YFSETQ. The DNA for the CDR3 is TGCGCCAGCAGCTTGACTAGCGGGAGACCCTACAATGAGCAGTTCTTC. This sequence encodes CASSLTSGRPYNEQFF.

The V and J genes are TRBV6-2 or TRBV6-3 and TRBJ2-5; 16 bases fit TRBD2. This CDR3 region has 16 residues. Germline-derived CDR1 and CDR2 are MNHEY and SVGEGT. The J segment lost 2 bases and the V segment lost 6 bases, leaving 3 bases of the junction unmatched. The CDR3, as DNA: TGTGCCAGCAGCTGGGGACTAGCGGGGGGGCAAGAGACCCAGTACTTC. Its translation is CASSWGLAGGQETQYF.

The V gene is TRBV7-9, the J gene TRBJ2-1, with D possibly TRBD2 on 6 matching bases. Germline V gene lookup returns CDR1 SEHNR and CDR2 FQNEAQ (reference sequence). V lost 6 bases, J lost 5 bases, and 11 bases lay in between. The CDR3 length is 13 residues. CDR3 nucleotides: TGTGCCAGCAGTCAGCGGGCGGACAATGAGCAGTTCTTC. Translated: CASSQRADNEQFF.

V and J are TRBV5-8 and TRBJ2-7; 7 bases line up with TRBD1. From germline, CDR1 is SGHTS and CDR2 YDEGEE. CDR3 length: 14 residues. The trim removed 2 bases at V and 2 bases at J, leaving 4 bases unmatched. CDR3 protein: CASSFRDSTYEQYF. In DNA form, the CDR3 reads TGTGCCAGCAGCTTCAGGGACAGCACCTACGAGCAGTACTTC.